This note documents a single T cell receptor beta chain sequence. Antigen unknown. The record originates from a study of vaccination and CD4 T cells after COVID-19. Study details: Post-COVID draws followed diagnosis by a median roughly 99 days (range 35 to 161).

The CDR3 has 15 amino acids. Germline CDR1 reads DFQATT; CDR2 reads SNEGSKA (reference sequence). The V segment lost 0 bases and the J segment 4 bases; nucleotides outside the gene matches: 6. Broader study findings: A median 86.3% of convalescent patients' SARS-CoV-2-reactive clones emerged only after vaccination.

An Oncomine TCR Beta short-read assay was used to sequence the DNA from cultured CD4+ T cells. TCRdb fed the PCR reads into MiXCR, producing one record per CDR3 protein. The sample includes 9,500 to 13,000 distinct CDR3 sequences, 26% seen only once; the top ten take just over 45%. Treatment meaning: roughly 11-day PBMC culture with coronavirus spike peptide pools or control peptides (ViraFEST assay). With peptide pools, ViraFEST first expanded antigen-specific T cells and afterwards sequenced their TCRs. Sample: CD4+ T cells from blood, cultured in vitro, taken before SARS-CoV-2 vaccination. The chain uses TRBV20-1 and TRBJ2-7; TRBD1 agrees at 10 bases. This TCR derives from a human donor who received a COVID-19 vaccine. CDR3 coding DNA: TGCAGTGCTAGAGATGGGGGACAGGGGCGGTACGAGCAGTACTTC. Its protein is CSARDGGQGRYEQYF.